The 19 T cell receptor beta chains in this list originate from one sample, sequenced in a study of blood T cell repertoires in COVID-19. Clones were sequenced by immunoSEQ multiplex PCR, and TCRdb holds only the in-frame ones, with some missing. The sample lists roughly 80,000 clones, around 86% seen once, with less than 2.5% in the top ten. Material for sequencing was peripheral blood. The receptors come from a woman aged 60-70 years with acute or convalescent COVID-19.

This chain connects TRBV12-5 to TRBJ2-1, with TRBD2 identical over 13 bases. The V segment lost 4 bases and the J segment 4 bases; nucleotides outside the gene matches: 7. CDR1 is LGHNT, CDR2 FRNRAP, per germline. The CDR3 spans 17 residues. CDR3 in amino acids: CASGSLPGLAGYNEQFF. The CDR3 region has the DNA TGTGCTAGTGGTTCGCTTCCGGGACTAGCGGGATACAATGAGCAGTTCTTC.

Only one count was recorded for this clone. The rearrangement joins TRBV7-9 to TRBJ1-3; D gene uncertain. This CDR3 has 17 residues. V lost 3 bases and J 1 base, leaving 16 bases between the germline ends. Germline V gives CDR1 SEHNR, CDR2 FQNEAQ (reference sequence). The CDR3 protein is CASSFGPREGSGNTIYF. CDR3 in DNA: TGTGCCAGCAGCTTCGGGCCGAGGGAAGGGTCTGGAAACACCATATATTTT.

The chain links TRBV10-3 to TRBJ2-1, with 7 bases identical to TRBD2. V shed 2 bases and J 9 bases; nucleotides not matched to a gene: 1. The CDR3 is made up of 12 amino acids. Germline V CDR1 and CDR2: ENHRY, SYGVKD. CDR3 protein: CAISEGGSEQFF. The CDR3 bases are TGTGCCATCAGTGAGGGCGGGAGTGAGCAGTTCTTC.

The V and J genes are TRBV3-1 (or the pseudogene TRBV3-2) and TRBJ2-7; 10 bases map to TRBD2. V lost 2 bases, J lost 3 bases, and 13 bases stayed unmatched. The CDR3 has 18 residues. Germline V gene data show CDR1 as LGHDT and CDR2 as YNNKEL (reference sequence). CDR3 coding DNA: TGTGCCAGCAGCCAAAGAAGCGGGGGGGCCTCCGAGGTCTACGAGCAGTACTTC. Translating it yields CASSQRSGGASEVYEQYF.

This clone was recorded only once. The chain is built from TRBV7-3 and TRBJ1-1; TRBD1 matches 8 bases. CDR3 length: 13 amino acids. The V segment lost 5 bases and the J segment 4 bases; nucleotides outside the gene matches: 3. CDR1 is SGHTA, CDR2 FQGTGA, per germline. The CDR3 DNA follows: TGTGCCAGCAGCCTTACAGGGGGCACTGAAGCTTTCTTT. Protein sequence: CASSLTGGTEAFF.

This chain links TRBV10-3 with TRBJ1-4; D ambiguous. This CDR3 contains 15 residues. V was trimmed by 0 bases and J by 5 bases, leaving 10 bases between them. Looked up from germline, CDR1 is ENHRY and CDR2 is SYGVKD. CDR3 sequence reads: CAISESAVNNEKLFF. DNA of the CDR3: TGTGCCATCAGTGAGTCTGCAGTCAACAATGAAAAACTGTTTTTT.

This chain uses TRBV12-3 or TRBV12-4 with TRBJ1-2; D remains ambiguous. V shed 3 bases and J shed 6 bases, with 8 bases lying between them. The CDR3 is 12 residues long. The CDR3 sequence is CASSLGRDGYTF. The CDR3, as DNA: TGTGCCAGCAGTTTGGGTCGGGATGGCTACACCTTC.

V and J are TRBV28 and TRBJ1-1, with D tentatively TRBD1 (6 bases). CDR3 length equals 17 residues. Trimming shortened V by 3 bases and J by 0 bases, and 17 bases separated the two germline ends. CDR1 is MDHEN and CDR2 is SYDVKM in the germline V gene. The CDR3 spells CASSFPGEKGMNTEAFF. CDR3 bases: TGTGCCAGCAGTTTTCCAGGGGAGAAGGGGATGAACACTGAAGCTTTCTTT. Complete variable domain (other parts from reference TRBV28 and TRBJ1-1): DVKVTQSSRYLVKRTGEKVFLECVQDMDHENMFWYRQDPGLGLRLIYFSYDVKMKEKGDIPEGYSVSREKKERFSLILESASTNQTSMYLCASSFPGEKGMNTEAFFGQGTRLTVV.

The CDR3 sequence is CASRIGTGVEGYTF. DNA of the CDR3: TGTGCCAGCAGGATTGGGACAGGGGTGGAGGGCTACACCTTC. V is TRBV2 and J is TRBJ1-2, with TRBD1 matching over 10 bases. This CDR3 region has 14 residues. The V and J ends lost 6 bases and 8 bases, in that order; junction bases with no gene match: 9. Germline CDR1 and CDR2: SNHLY and FYNNEI.

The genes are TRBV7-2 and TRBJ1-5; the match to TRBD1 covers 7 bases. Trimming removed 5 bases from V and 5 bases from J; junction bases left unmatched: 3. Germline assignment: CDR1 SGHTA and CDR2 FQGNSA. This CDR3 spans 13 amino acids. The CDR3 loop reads CASSDQGDQPQHF. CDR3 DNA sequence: TGTGCCAGCAGCGATCAGGGGGATCAGCCCCAGCATTTT. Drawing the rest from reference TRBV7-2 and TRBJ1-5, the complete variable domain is GAGVSQSPSNKVTEKGKDVELRCDPISGHTALYWYRQSLGQGLEFLIYFQGNSAPDKSGLPSDRFSAERTGGSVSTLTIQRTQQEDSAVYLCASSDQGDQPQHFGDGTRLSIL.

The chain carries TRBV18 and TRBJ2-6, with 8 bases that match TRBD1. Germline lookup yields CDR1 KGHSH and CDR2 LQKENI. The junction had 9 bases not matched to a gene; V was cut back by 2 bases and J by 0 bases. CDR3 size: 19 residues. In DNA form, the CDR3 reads TGTGCCAGCTCACCAATTACAGGGGGAATGAGCTCTGGGGCCAACGTCCTGACTTTC. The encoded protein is CASSPITGGMSSGANVLTF.

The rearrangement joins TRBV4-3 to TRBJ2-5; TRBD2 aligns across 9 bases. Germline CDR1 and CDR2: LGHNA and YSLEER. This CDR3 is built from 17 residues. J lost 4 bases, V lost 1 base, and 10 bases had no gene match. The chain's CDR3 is CASSQGFSGSTGETQYF. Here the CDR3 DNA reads TGCGCCAGCAGCCAAGGATTTAGCGGGAGTACAGGAGAGACCCAGTACTTC.

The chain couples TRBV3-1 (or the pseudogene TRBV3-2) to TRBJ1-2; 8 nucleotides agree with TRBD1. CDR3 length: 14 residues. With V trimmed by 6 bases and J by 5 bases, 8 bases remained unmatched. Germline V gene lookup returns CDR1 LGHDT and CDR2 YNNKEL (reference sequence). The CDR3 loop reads CASSPGGLGYGYTF. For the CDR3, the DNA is TGTGCCAGCAGTCCAGGGGGCTTGGGGTATGGCTACACCTTC.

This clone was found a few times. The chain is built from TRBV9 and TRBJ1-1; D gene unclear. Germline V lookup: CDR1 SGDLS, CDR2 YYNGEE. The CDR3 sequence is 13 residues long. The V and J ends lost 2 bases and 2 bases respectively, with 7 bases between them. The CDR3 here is CASSVLGNTEAFF. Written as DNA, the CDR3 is TGTGCCAGCAGCGTTCTGGGCAACACTGAAGCTTTCTTT.

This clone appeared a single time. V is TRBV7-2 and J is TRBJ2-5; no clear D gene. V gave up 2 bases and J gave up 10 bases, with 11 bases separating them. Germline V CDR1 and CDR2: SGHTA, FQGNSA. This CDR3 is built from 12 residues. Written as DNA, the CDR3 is TGTGCCAGCAGCTTATCCGGTTGGAGCCAGTACTTC. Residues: CASSLSGWSQYF.

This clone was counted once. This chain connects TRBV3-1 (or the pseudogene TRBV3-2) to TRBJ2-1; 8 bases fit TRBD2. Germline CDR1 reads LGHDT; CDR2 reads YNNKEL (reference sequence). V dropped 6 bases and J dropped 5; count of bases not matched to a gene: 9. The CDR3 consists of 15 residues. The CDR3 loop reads CASSPSGGSNNEQFF. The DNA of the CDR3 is TGTGCCAGCAGTCCCTCGGGGGGGAGCAACAATGAGCAGTTCTTC.

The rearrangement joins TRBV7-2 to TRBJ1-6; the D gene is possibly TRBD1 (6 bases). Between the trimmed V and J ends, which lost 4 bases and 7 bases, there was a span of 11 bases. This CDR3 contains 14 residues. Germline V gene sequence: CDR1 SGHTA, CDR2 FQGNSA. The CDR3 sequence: CASSSQGINSPLHF. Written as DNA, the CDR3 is TGTGCCAGCAGCTCCCAGGGGATAAATTCACCCCTCCACTTT.

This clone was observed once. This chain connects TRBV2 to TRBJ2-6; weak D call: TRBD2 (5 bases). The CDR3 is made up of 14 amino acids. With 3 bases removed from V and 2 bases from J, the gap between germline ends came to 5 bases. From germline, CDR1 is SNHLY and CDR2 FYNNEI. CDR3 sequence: CASSERAGANVLTF. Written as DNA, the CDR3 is TGTGCCAGCAGTGAGAGGGCTGGGGCCAACGTCCTGACTTTC.

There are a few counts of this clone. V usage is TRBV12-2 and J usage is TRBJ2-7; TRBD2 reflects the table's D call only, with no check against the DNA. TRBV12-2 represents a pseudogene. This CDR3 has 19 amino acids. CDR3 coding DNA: TGTGCAAGTCGCTTAGGCCAGGGCTTGACTAGCGGGGCTTCCTACGAGCAGTACTTC. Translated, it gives CASRLGQGLTSGASYEQYF.